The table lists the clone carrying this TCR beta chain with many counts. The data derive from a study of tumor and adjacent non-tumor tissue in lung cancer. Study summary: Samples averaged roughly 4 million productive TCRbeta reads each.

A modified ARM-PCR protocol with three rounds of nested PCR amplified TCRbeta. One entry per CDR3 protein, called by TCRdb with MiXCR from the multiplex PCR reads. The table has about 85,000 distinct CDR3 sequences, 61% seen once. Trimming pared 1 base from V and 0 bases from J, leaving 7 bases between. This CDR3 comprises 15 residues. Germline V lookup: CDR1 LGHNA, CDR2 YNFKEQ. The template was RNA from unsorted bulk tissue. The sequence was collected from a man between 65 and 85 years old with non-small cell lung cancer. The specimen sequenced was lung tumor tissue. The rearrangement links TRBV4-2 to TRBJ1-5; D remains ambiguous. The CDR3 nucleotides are TGTGCCAGCAGCCAAGCACAGAGTAGCAATCAGCCCCAGCATTTT. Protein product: CASSQAQSSNQPQHF.